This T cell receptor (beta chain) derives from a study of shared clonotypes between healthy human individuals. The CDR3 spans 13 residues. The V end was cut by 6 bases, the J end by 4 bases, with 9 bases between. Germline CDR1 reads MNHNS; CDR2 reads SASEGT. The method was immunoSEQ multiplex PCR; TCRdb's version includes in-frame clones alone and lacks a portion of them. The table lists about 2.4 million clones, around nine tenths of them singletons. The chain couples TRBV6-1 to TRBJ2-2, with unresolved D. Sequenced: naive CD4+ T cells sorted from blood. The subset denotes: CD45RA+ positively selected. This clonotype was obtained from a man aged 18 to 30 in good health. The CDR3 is CASSFSSTGELFF. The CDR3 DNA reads TGTGCCAGCAGCTTTAGCTCCACCGGGGAGCTGTTTTTT.